The rows below give T cell receptor beta chains drawn from one sample of a study of shared clonotypes between healthy human individuals. Libraries were prepared by immunoSEQ multiplex PCR; TCRdb keeps only in-frame clonotypes and omits some of them. The table records about 980,000 clones, more than 75% of them present only once. The source material was memory CD4+ T cells sorted from blood. The source of these receptors is a man in his late teens or twenties in good health. Each CDR3 is given without its conserved first and last residue. Clone size is shown for a subset of rows, as once, few, many or a class of expanded clone.

V gene	clone size	J gene	CDR3 protein
TRBV7-9	-	TRBJ1-5	ASSRAGGNQPQH
TRBV28	-	TRBJ1-6	ASRVTNGQYNSPLH
TRBV5-1	once	TRBJ2-2	ASSLGGHRFANTGELF
TRBV30	-	TRBJ1-2	AWGNYGYT
TRBV4-1	-	TRBJ1-2	ASSQDRQANYGYT
TRBV6-6	few	TRBJ2-4	ARGPNPARFGNIQY
TRBV9	-	TRBJ2-2	ASSADRLIGELF
TRBV12-5	-	TRBJ1-2	ASGLSTGYGYT
TRBV10-3	-	TRBJ1-3	AITGTQGDTIY
TRBV10-3	-	TRBJ1-1	ATMTGLDTEAF
TRBV7-8	-	TRBJ2-5	ASSLDGKLQETQY
TRBV18	-	TRBJ2-2	ASSPPRAVGPSGELF
TRBV7-2	-	TRBJ2-2	ASRQGLAVYTGELF
TRBV19	few	TRBJ1-2	ASNHPPHNYGYT
TRBV6-5	-	TRBJ2-7	ASSFDREAYEQY
TRBV30	many	TRBJ2-7	AWSRQNEQY
TRBV5-1	few	TRBJ1-2	ASSPGRIYHGYT
TRBV18	-	TRBJ2-2	ASSLRQGDTGELF
TRBV29-1	-	TRBJ2-7	SVKGRESSYEQY
TRBV5-4	-	TRBJ2-4	ASSLQGAKNIQY
TRBV5-1	-	TRBJ1-1	ASSLEGARNTEAF
TRBV4-3	-	TRBJ2-7	ASSQGNRDGGEQY
TRBV7-9	-	TRBJ1-1	ASSPSGFQAF
TRBV5-1	-	TRBJ2-1	ASSAGHQGANEQF
TRBV27	-	TRBJ2-5	ASLPRGRGTETQY
TRBV6-7	-	TRBJ1-3	ASTHRDSGYTIY
TRBV2	-	TRBJ1-5	ASSPRQVGGNQPQH
TRBV7-9	few	TRBJ1-5	ASSLVGGQPQH
TRBV13	-	TRBJ2-7	ASSLRTEYYEQY
TRBV5-1	-	TRBJ2-3	ASSLEREKWGTDTQY
TRBV12-5	-	TRBJ1-1	ASGLVLGQMNTEAF
TRBV5-4	-	-	ASSLPGAYEQY
TRBV28	-	TRBJ2-3	ASSLQGTDTDTQY
TRBV6-4	-	TRBJ1-1	ASSIQWVNTEAF
TRBV6-5	-	TRBJ1-2	ASSSAGGESYGYT
TRBV21-1	-	TRBJ2-7	ASSGADESYEQY
TRBV7-9	-	TRBJ2-5	ASSLGMGQGALQETQY
TRBV2	-	TRBJ1-4	ASSEWEAGKLF
TRBV2	once	TRBJ1-4	ASSGRGLNEKLF
TRBV7-7	-	TRBJ2-7	ASSLGTGASYEQY
TRBV20-1	-	TRBJ1-1	SVRENTEAF
TRBV20-1	few	TRBJ1-1	SASQATEAF